Presented here are 30 T cell receptor beta chains from one specimen sequenced in a study of radiotherapy plus CTLA-4 blockade in lung cancer. Sequenced by immunoSEQ multiplex PCR; TCRdb stores in-frame clones only, minus some. The sample contains tens of thousands of clones, around 84% of which appear only once. This sample comprised peripheral blood, obtained from a patient treated with radiotherapy plus ipilimumab. The source of these receptors is a human donor with non-small cell lung cancer who had stable disease on radiotherapy plus ipilimumab.

This chain joins TRBV5-8 and TRBJ1-2, with 7 bases that match TRBD1. V lost 5 bases to trimming and J lost 3 bases; unmatched junction nucleotides: 10. This CDR3 region has 15 residues. CDR1 is SGHTS and CDR2 is YDEGEE in the germline V gene. The DNA for the CDR3 is TGTGCCAGCAGATACGGACAGGCGGGGTACTATGGCTACACCTTC. Its translation: CASRYGQAGYYGYTF.

V is TRBV18 and J is TRBJ1-4, with D uncertain. Trimming cost V 0 bases and J 8 bases, with 13 bases left between them. This CDR3 comprises 15 residues. Germline V lookup: CDR1 KGHSH, CDR2 LQKENI. The CDR3 loop is CASSPPEGSGEKLFF. The CDR3, as DNA: TGTGCCAGCTCACCACCGGAGGGCTCCGGGGAAAAACTGTTTTTT. Full variable domain (outside the CDR3, taken from reference TRBV18 and TRBJ1-4): NAGVMQNPRHLVRRRGQEARLRCSPMKGHSHVYWYRQLPEEGLKFMVYLQKENIIDESGMPKERFSAEFPKEGPSILRIQQVVRGDSAAYFCASSPPEGSGEKLFFGSGTQLSVL.

The V call is TRBV14, the J call TRBJ2-2; possibly TRBD2 for D (5 bases). Germline V lookup: CDR1 SGHDN, CDR2 FVKESK. Trimming removed 7 bases from V and 4 bases from J, with 19 bases in between. The CDR3 totals 16 residues. CDR3 in amino acids: CASTPGGGRGTGELFF. The CDR3 coding sequence is TGTGCCAGCACCCCCGGCGGAGGTCGGGGCACCGGGGAGCTGTTTTTT.

This chain joins TRBV21-1 and TRBJ1-2. TRBV21-1 is classified as a pseudogene. The CDR3 spans 15 residues. Here the CDR3 DNA reads TGTGCCAGCAGCAAAGTGCGGACGGACAACTATGGCTACACCTTC. It encodes CASSKVRTDNYGYTF.

V and J are TRBV27 and TRBJ2-5; no firm D call. Trimming stripped 0 bases from V and 2 bases from J, with 10 bases between. This CDR3 has 15 residues. CDR1 is MNHEY and CDR2 is SMNVEV in the germline V gene (reference sequence). CDR3 coding DNA: TGTGCCAGCAGTTTATCGCTCCAGAGGCAAGAGACCCAGTACTTC. Amino acid sequence: CASSLSLQRQETQYF.

V is TRBV27 and J is TRBJ1-2; the D is unclear. Trimming shortened V by 4 bases and J by 1 base, and 7 bases separated the two germline ends. The CDR3 contains 13 residues. Germline V gene data show CDR1 as MNHEY and CDR2 as SMNVEV (reference sequence). CDR3 protein: CASSSGDNYGYTF. The CDR3 DNA reads TGTGCCAGCAGTTCTGGGGATAACTATGGCTACACCTTC.

This chain uses TRBV15 with TRBJ1-4; possible D gene TRBD1, 6 bases. V was shortened by 0 bases and J by 7 bases, with 12 bases between the two germline ends. CDR3 length: 15 residues. Germline-derived CDR1 and CDR2 are LNHNV and YYDKDF (reference sequence). CDR3 in DNA: TGTGCCACCAGCAGAGATAGAAACAGGGTTGAAAAACTGTTTTTT. The encoded protein is CATSRDRNRVEKLFF.

The gene calls are TRBV28 and TRBJ1-2, with 8 bases aligning to TRBD1. Trimming removed 6 bases from V and 4 bases from J; junction bases left unmatched: 7. Germline V gene data show CDR1 as MDHEN and CDR2 as SYDVKM. This CDR3 spans 14 amino acids. The CDR3 coding sequence is TGTGCCAGCAGCCAAAAGACAGGGGCCTATGGCTACACCTTC. It encodes CASSQKTGAYGYTF.

V and J are TRBV19 and TRBJ2-5; D gene ambiguous. The CDR3 spans 14 residues. In germline, CDR1 is LNHDA, CDR2 SQIVND (reference sequence). Trimming stripped 3 bases from V and 5 bases from J, with 13 bases between. The CDR3 DNA is TGTGCCAGTAGTATGGGGATGTTGGGGGAGACCCAGTACTTC. Its protein product is CASSMGMLGETQYF. Using reference TRBV19 and TRBJ2-5 for the parts outside the CDR3, the full variable domain is DGGITQSPKYLFRKEGQNVTLSCEQNLNHDAMYWYRQDPGQGLRLIYYSQIVNDFQKGDIAEGYSVSREKKESFPLTVTSAQKNPTAFYLCASSMGMLGETQYFGPGTRLLVL.

This chain links TRBV6-1 with TRBJ1-2; 9 nucleotides align to TRBD1. Germline V gives CDR1 MNHNS, CDR2 SASEGT. The CDR3 has 14 residues. V lost 5 bases to trimming and J lost 2 bases; unmatched junction nucleotides: 3. The CDR3 DNA reads as TGTGCCAGCAGTACCGGGACAGGGAACTATGGCTACACCTTC. Translating it yields CASSTGTGNYGYTF.

The chain has TRBV6-1 and TRBJ2-7; 10 positions match TRBD2. The CDR3 loop spans 17 amino acids. Trimming at V came to 2 bases and at J to 5 bases, leaving 12 bases not matched to a gene. Germline CDR1 and CDR2: MNHNS and SASEGT. This CDR3 reads CASSERSSGSGFHEQYF. DNA for the CDR3: TGTGCCAGCAGTGAAAGATCTAGCGGGAGTGGGTTCCACGAGCAGTACTTC.

The chain combines TRBV10-2 with TRBJ1-4; the D gene is possibly TRBD1 (6 bases). Germline CDR1 is WSHSY and CDR2 is SAAADI. V shed 0 bases and J shed 8 bases, with 13 bases lying between them. The CDR3 length is 15 residues. CDR3 region: CASSESVLGGEKLFF. The DNA of the CDR3 is TGCGCCAGCAGTGAGTCCGTTTTAGGGGGAGAAAAACTGTTTTTT.

The chain carries TRBV10-1 and TRBJ2-3, with 10 positions matching TRBD2. This CDR3 is 15 amino acids long. Germline values: CDR1 WNHNN, CDR2 SYGVQD (reference sequence). Trimming removed 4 bases from V and 2 bases from J; junction bases left unmatched: 3. CDR3 amino acids: CASSVSGRVTDTQYF. The DNA for the CDR3 is TGCGCCAGCAGTGTGAGCGGGAGGGTCACAGATACGCAGTATTTT.

The J gene is TRBJ2-7, the V gene TRBV6-1, with 7 bases matching TRBD2. Losses at the gene ends were 6 bases for V and 7 bases for J; bases not matched to a gene: 12. The germline gives CDR1 MNHNS, CDR2 SASEGT. CDR3 length equals 14 residues. The CDR3 loop is CASRLHDGTIEQYF. In DNA, the CDR3 is TGTGCCAGCAGACTACACGACGGGACTATTGAGCAGTACTTC.

The chain combines TRBV27 with TRBJ1-2, with D perhaps TRBD1 (5 bases). The CDR3 loop spans 15 amino acids. V was shortened by 2 bases and J by 5 bases, with 15 bases between the two germline ends. CDR1 and CDR2 from the germline V gene are MNHEY and SMNVEV (reference sequence). CDR3 sequence reads: CASSLTPYGGYGYTF. The CDR3 DNA is TGTGCCAGCAGTTTAACCCCGTACGGGGGGTATGGCTACACCTTC.

The chain uses TRBV6-1 and TRBJ2-1; TRBD2 matches 10 bases. Germline V gene sequence: CDR1 MNHNS, CDR2 SASEGT. The CDR3 runs 16 residues. J gave up 2 bases and V 4 bases, and 5 bases lay outside the gene matches. The CDR3 protein is CASSASSGGAYNEQFF. In DNA, the CDR3 is TGTGCCAGCAGTGCGTCCAGCGGGGGGGCCTACAATGAGCAGTTCTTC.

The chain joins TRBV10-1 to TRBJ1-1; D may be TRBD1 (5 bases). Per germline, CDR1 WNHNN and CDR2 SYGVQD (reference sequence). The V and J ends lost 6 bases and 7 bases respectively, with 15 bases between them. The CDR3 consists of 13 residues. The CDR3 here is CASSRDRFYEAFF. For the CDR3, the DNA is TGCGCCAGCAGCCGGGACCGCTTCTATGAAGCTTTCTTT.

The chain carries TRBV29-1 and TRBJ2-2; D is unresolved. The CDR3 extends over 13 amino acids. The V and J ends lost 7 bases and 2 bases respectively, with 11 bases between them. CDR1 is SQVTM, CDR2 ANQGSEA, per germline. Here the CDR3 reads CSADAGNTGELFF. CDR3 bases: TGCAGCGCCGACGCTGGAAACACCGGGGAGCTGTTTTTT.

The chain uses TRBV6-1 and TRBJ2-6, with a tentative D call TRBD1 (5 bases). The CDR3 sequence is 15 residues long. Trimming took off 2 bases at V and 0 bases at J, with 5 bases between the two ends. CDR1 is MNHNS and CDR2 is SASEGT in the germline V gene. CDR3 in DNA: TGTGCCAGCAGTGAACAGGGCTCTGGGGCCAACGTCCTGACTTTC. This encodes CASSEQGSGANVLTF.

The J gene is TRBJ2-7, the V gene TRBV5-4; the D gene is possibly TRBD2 (5 bases). The germline CDR1 and CDR2 sequences are SGHNT and YYREEE (reference sequence). The CDR3 covers 17 residues. The V end was cut by 0 bases, the J end by 0 bases, with 16 bases between. The CDR3 is CASSLGGGGLYSYEQYF. In nucleotides, the CDR3 is TGTGCCAGCAGCTTGGGAGGCGGAGGTCTCTACTCCTACGAGCAGTACTTC.

The DNA for the CDR3 is TGCGCCAGCAGCTCCACTCTAGCGGGAGCAGATACGCAGTATTTT. Protein sequence: CASSSTLAGADTQYF. The chain recombines TRBV5-1 with TRBJ2-3, with TRBD2 identical over 10 bases. CDR1 is SGHRS, CDR2 YFSETQ, per germline. Unmatched junction bases numbered 5, after V lost 3 bases and J lost 4 bases. The CDR3 is 15 amino acids.

The chain combines TRBV6-1 with TRBJ1-4, with 8 bases matching TRBD1. CDR3 size: 15 residues. V trimming: 10 bases; J trimming: 3 bases; junction bases outside the gene matches: 10. The germline CDR1 and CDR2 sequences are MNHNS and SASEGT. The CDR3 here is CATKLGQGPNEKLFF. The CDR3 bases are TGTGCCACCAAACTCGGACAGGGTCCTAATGAAAAACTGTTTTTT.

CDR3 in DNA: TGTGCCAGCAGCTTCGGGGACAGCTATAATTCACCCCTCCACTTT. Translation gives CASSFGDSYNSPLHF. The rearrangement links TRBV7-9 to TRBJ1-6; 7 bases agree with TRBD1. V gave up 3 bases and J gave up 3 bases; unmatched junction bases: 2. This CDR3 has 15 amino acids. Germline CDR1 and CDR2: SEHNR and FQNEAQ (reference sequence).

With respect to this clone: Relative to the germline gene, one junction end is altered; a read error may explain this. The chain uses TRBV7-7 and TRBJ2-1; D uncertain. CDR1 and CDR2 from the germline V gene are SSHAT and FNYEAQ (reference sequence). CDR3 length equals 14 residues. The CDR3 DNA is TGTGCTAGCAGCTTAGCCCCCGGGTTTAATGAGCAGTTCTTC. Amino acids: CASSLAPGFNEQFF.

V usage is TRBV11-1 and J usage is TRBJ2-4; D gene unclear. The V gene's germline CDR1 is SGHAT and CDR2 FQDESV (reference sequence). The CDR3 length is 12 residues. Trimming pared 4 bases from V and 5 bases from J, leaving 6 bases between. For the CDR3, the DNA is TGTGCCAGCAGCTCCCTCCAAAACATTCAGTACTTC. Its translation is CASSSLQNIQYF.

This chain connects TRBV5-5 to TRBJ1-4, with D possibly TRBD1 on 6 matching bases. The germline V gene encodes CDR1 SGHKS and CDR2 YYEKEE (reference sequence). The CDR3 covers 15 residues. V gave up 0 bases and J gave up 5 bases, with 11 bases separating them. The CDR3 coding sequence is TGTGCCAGCAGCTTGGCAGGGGCTCAAAATGAAAAACTGTTTTTT. Translated, it gives CASSLAGAQNEKLFF.

This chain's CDR3 is CASSLGVRQEQFF. CDR3 DNA sequence: TGTGCCAGCAGCTTAGGGGTTAGACAGGAGCAGTTCTTC. The rearrangement uses TRBV7-7 and TRBJ2-1; D is possibly TRBD1 (5 bases). V was trimmed by 1 base and J by 10 bases, leaving 11 bases between them. The germline V gene encodes CDR1 SSHAT and CDR2 FNYEAQ (reference sequence). The CDR3 is 13 amino acids.

The chain recombines TRBV5-4 with TRBJ1-3; D is unclear. Germline CDR1 is SGHNT and CDR2 is YYREEE (reference sequence). This CDR3 is 11 amino acids long. V lost 4 bases and J 6 bases, leaving 5 bases between the germline ends. CDR3: CASSNQNTIYF. CDR3 nucleotide sequence: TGTGCCAGCAGCAATCAAAACACCATATATTTT.

In the case of this clone: The sample has other DNA sequences that encode this CDR3 too. This chain links TRBV19 with TRBJ1-1; D gene uncertain. CDR1 and CDR2 (germline): LNHDA, SQIVND (reference sequence). The V end lost 3 bases, the J end lost 1 base, and 12 bases lay between the germline ends. CDR3 length: 15 amino acids. CDR3 amino acids: CASSIGGIRNTEAFF. For the CDR3, the DNA is TGTGCCAGTAGTATTGGAGGGATTCGGAACACTGAAGCTTTCTTT.

The chain links TRBV2 to TRBJ2-4, with D unclear. Germline V gene lookup returns CDR1 SNHLY and CDR2 FYNNEI. Trimming stripped 1 base from V and 0 bases from J, with 4 bases between. This CDR3 is 14 amino acids long. The CDR3 here is CASSEGLAKNIQYF. The CDR3 DNA reads as TGTGCCAGCAGTGAAGGGCTAGCCAAAAACATTCAGTACTTC.